The 25 T cell receptor beta chains below were found in one sample sequenced in a study of cytomegalovirus exposure and HLA in healthy donors. The PCR used 60 Vbeta and 13 Jbeta primers. Repertoires were generated with immunoSEQ multiplex PCR, while TCRdb's copy carries only in-frame clones and drops some. This sample carries about 120,000 clones, around 78% of them seen once, and the ten largest clones take 2.5% to 3.5%. What was sequenced was PBMCs. These receptors all come from a woman aged 25 to 39 in good health and CMV-seropositive.

This clone was observed a handful of times. The rearrangement joins TRBV11-2 to TRBJ2-3, with D perhaps matching TRBD2 (6 bases). The CDR3 spans 15 residues. Between the trimmed V and J ends, which lost 2 bases and 3 bases, there was a span of 12 bases. The V gene's germline CDR1 is SGHAT and CDR2 FQNNGV. The CDR3 reads CASSLSGGWTDTQYF. The CDR3 DNA sequence: TGTGCCAGCAGCTTATCCGGGGGATGGACAGATACGCAGTATTTT.

The V call is TRBV4-3, the J call TRBJ2-7; possible D gene TRBD1, 5 bases. This CDR3 contains 14 residues. Germline loops: CDR1 LGHNA, CDR2 YSLEER. V was shortened by 5 bases and J by 2 bases, with 13 bases between the two germline ends. CDR3 nucleotides: TGCGCCAGCAGCGCGACAGTCGGCCCCTACGAGCAGTACTTC. This encodes CASSATVGPYEQYF.

This clone occurred a few times. This chain joins TRBV5-4 and TRBJ1-1, with TRBD1 matching 8 bases. Germline CDR1 reads SGHNT; CDR2 reads YYREEE (reference sequence). The CDR3 contains 13 residues. V dropped 4 bases and J dropped 3; count of bases not matched to a gene: 2. The CDR3, as DNA: TGTGCCAGCAGCGTGGACAGGGACACTGAAGCTTTCTTT. Protein product: CASSVDRDTEAFF.

CDR3 DNA: TGTGCCAGCAGTGAGGACAGGGGCAGACGGATTAATGAAAAACTGTTTTTT. Translating gives CASSEDRGRRINEKLFF. The genes are TRBV2 and TRBJ1-4; 9 bases match TRBD1. CDR3 length: 17 amino acids. J gave up 4 bases and V 3 bases, and 9 bases lay outside the gene matches. CDR1 SNHLY and CDR2 FYNNEI come from the germline V gene. Together with reference TRBV2 and TRBJ1-4, the CDR3 gives the full variable domain: EPEVTQTPSHQVTQMGQEVILRCVPISNHLYFYWYRQILGQKVEFLVSFYNNEISEKSEIFDDQFSVERPDGSNFTLKIRSTKLEDSAMYFCASSEDRGRRINEKLFFGSGTQLSVL.

This clone appeared a few times. This chain uses TRBV6-1 with TRBJ2-5; the match to TRBD2 covers 8 bases. CDR1 and CDR2 (germline): MNHNS, SASEGT. The CDR3 is made up of 13 amino acids. Germline trimming cut 6 bases from V and 1 base from J; bases unmatched to any gene: 1. Here the CDR3 DNA reads TGTGCCAGCAGCGGACTAGCCCAAGAGACCCAGTACTTC. It is translated as CASSGLAQETQYF.

This clone has only a few counts. This chain uses TRBV29-1 with TRBJ1-2; the D gene is possibly TRBD1 (6 bases). CDR3 length: 11 amino acids. The germline V gene encodes CDR1 SQVTM and CDR2 ANQGSEA. CDR3 sequence reads: CGIGQHYGYTF. For the CDR3, the DNA is TGCGGTATAGGACAGCACTATGGCTACACCTTC.

V is TRBV9 and J is TRBJ1-4, with D tentatively TRBD1 (5 bases). Germline lookup yields CDR1 SGDLS and CDR2 YYNGEE. Trimming took 1 base from V and 5 from J, leaving 18 bases between them. The CDR3 extends over 17 amino acids. CDR3 region: CASSVTLAGPLNEKLFF. In nucleotides, the CDR3 is TGTGCCAGCAGCGTAACCCTTGCAGGGCCCTTAAATGAAAAACTGTTTTTT.

This rearrangement joins TRBV11-2 to TRBJ2-1, with 9 bases matching TRBD2. In germline, CDR1 is SGHAT, CDR2 FQNNGV. V lost 2 bases to trimming and J lost 5 bases; unmatched junction nucleotides: 4. The CDR3 extends over 15 amino acids. CDR3 in amino acids: CASSLMAGGDNEQFF. Written as DNA, the CDR3 is TGTGCCAGCAGCTTAATGGCGGGGGGGGACAATGAGCAGTTCTTC.

The chain recombines TRBV7-2 with TRBJ2-1; 8 bases fit TRBD2. Germline CDR1 is SGHTA and CDR2 is FQGNSA. The V and J ends lost 5 bases and 2 bases, in that order; junction bases with no gene match: 8. The CDR3 has 16 residues. CDR3 sequence (DNA): TGTGCCAGCAGCCTCGCGGGGGGCCTTACCTACAATGAGCAGTTCTTC. It is translated as CASSLAGGLTYNEQFF.

This clone has just one count. The chain recombines TRBV29-1 with TRBJ2-7, with 9 nucleotides matching TRBD1. V gave up 4 bases and J gave up 4 bases; unmatched junction bases: 8. CDR3 length equals 14 residues. Looked up from germline, CDR1 is SQVTM and CDR2 is ANQGSEA. CDR3 in amino acids: CSVADRGRIYEQYF. CDR3 DNA: TGCAGCGTTGCGGACAGGGGTCGGATTTACGAGCAGTACTTC.

This chain links TRBV10-1 with TRBJ1-2; D perhaps matches TRBD1 (5 bases). V dropped 10 bases and J dropped 8 bases, with 20 bases sitting between them. CDR3 size: 13 residues. CDR1 is WNHNN and CDR2 is SYGVQD in the germline V gene (reference sequence). CDR3 coding DNA: TGCGCCAACAACCGGGCTTCGTGGGGCGGCTACACCTTC. Its translation: CANNRASWGGYTF.

The rearrangement uses TRBV18 and TRBJ2-1; tentative D call: TRBD2 (5 bases). This CDR3 has 16 residues. The germline CDR1 and CDR2 sequences are KGHSH and LQKENI. The V and J ends lost 1 base and 0 bases respectively, with 10 bases between them. CDR3 DNA: TGTGCCAGCTCACCACTACCGGGGAGCTCCTACAATGAGCAGTTCTTC. Translated, it gives CASSPLPGSSYNEQFF.

This clone came up a few times. The junction departs from the called germline gene at one end, perhaps through a read error. The CDR3 DNA reads TGTGCCAGCAGTACAGGGCACCATAATTCACCCCTCCACTTT. It yields the protein CASSTGHHNSPLHF. The chain recombines TRBV19 with TRBJ1-6; D might be TRBD1 (6 bases). The CDR3 contains 14 residues. Germline V lookup: CDR1 LNHDA, CDR2 SQIVND (reference sequence).

The V gene is TRBV7-6, the J gene TRBJ1-1, with a tentative D call TRBD1 (6 bases). This CDR3 has 16 residues. The V gene lost 1 base and the J gene lost 0 bases, with 12 bases spanning the gap. The V gene's germline CDR1 is SGHVS and CDR2 FNYEAQ. In DNA, the CDR3 is TGTGCCAGCAGCTTAGGTCACAGGGCCCTGAACACTGAAGCTTTCTTT. Translating gives CASSLGHRALNTEAFF. Full variable domain (rest looked up from reference TRBV7-6 and TRBJ1-1): GAGVSQSPRYKVTKRGQDVALRCDPISGHVSLYWYRQALGQGPEFLTYFNYEAQQDKSGLPNDRFSAERPEGSISTLTIQRTEQRDSAMYRCASSLGHRALNTEAFFGQGTRLTVV.

The chain uses TRBV19 and TRBJ1-4; D unclear. The CDR3 extends over 12 amino acids. With 5 bases removed from V and 8 bases from J, the gap between germline ends came to 9 bases. In germline, CDR1 is LNHDA, CDR2 SQIVND (reference sequence). The CDR3 loop is CASSLTEEKLFF. DNA for the CDR3: TGTGCCAGTAGTCTCACAGAGGAAAAACTGTTTTTT.

The rearrangement uses TRBV5-4 and TRBJ2-2; perhaps TRBD1 as D (7 bases). V lost 0 bases and J 2 bases, leaving 11 bases between the germline ends. Germline CDR1 reads SGHNT; CDR2 reads YYREEE (reference sequence). This CDR3 comprises 16 residues. CDR3 DNA: TGTGCCAGCAGCTTGGGCGGGGACAGTAACACCGGGGAGCTGTTTTTT. Translating it yields CASSLGGDSNTGELFF. Supplemented by reference TRBV5-4 and TRBJ2-2, the full variable domain reads ETGVTQSPTHLIKTRGQQVTLRCSSQSGHNTVSWYQQALGQGPQFIFQYYREEENGRGNFPPRFSGLQFPNYSSELNVNALELDDSALYLCASSLGGDSNTGELFFGEGSRLTVL.

The V gene is TRBV28, the J gene TRBJ1-2; TRBD1 agrees at 9 bases. Germline V gene lookup returns CDR1 MDHEN and CDR2 SYDVKM. With V trimmed by 4 bases and J by 4 bases, 13 bases remained unmatched. CDR3 length: 17 amino acids. The CDR3 reads CASSSPGQGISRYGYTF. DNA for the CDR3: TGTGCCAGCAGTTCTCCGGGACAGGGAATATCTCGCTATGGCTACACCTTC.

In this sample, this clone turned up a few times. The chain uses TRBV6-1 and TRBJ1-5; no firm D call. Germline V gives CDR1 MNHNS, CDR2 SASEGT. Trimming took off 3 bases at V and 0 bases at J, with 12 bases between the two ends. The length of the CDR3 is 16 residues. Here the CDR3 DNA reads TGTGCCAGCAGTGATATGCGGGCCCCTAGCAATCAGCCCCAGCATTTT. As protein: CASSDMRAPSNQPQHF.

This chain joins TRBV6-1 and TRBJ1-4; the D is unclear. The germline CDR1 and CDR2 sequences are MNHNS and SASEGT. Trimming stripped 4 bases from V and 8 bases from J, with 14 bases between. The CDR3 runs 14 residues. This CDR3 is CASSVVLEEEKLFF. Here the CDR3 DNA reads TGTGCCAGCAGTGTCGTGCTAGAGGAGGAAAAACTGTTTTTT.

The chain links TRBV18 to TRBJ1-1, with TRBD1 as a possible D gene (6 bases). Trimming left V 2 bases short and J 5 bases short, with 12 bases between. This CDR3 comprises 14 residues. The germline CDR1 and CDR2 sequences are KGHSH and LQKENI. The CDR3, as DNA: TGTGCCAGCTCACCAAACAGGGATTTAACTGAAGCTTTCTTT. The encoded protein is CASSPNRDLTEAFF.

The chain is built from TRBV19 and TRBJ2-7, with 9 positions matching TRBD1. The length of the CDR3 is 13 residues. Trimming at V came to 4 bases and at J to 4 bases, leaving 2 bases not matched to a gene. Germline V gene data show CDR1 as LNHDA and CDR2 as SQIVND (reference sequence). CDR3 region: CASSTGTGYEQYF. The CDR3 DNA reads TGTGCCAGTAGTACCGGGACAGGGTACGAGCAGTACTTC. Full variable domain (missing parts from reference TRBV19 and TRBJ2-7): DGGITQSPKYLFRKEGQNVTLSCEQNLNHDAMYWYRQDPGQGLRLIYYSQIVNDFQKGDIAEGYSVSREKKESFPLTVTSAQKNPTAFYLCASSTGTGYEQYFGPGTRLTVT.

The rearrangement joins TRBV5-4 to TRBJ2-3; 7 bases agree with TRBD2. This CDR3 region has 15 residues. The germline V gene has CDR1 SGHNT and CDR2 YYREEE (reference sequence). Trimming took 2 bases from V and 1 from J; bases not matched to a gene: 4. The CDR3 sequence: CASSFGLVGTDTQYF. CDR3 DNA sequence: TGTGCCAGCAGCTTCGGACTAGTCGGCACAGATACGCAGTATTTT. Full variable domain (outside the CDR3, taken from reference TRBV5-4 and TRBJ2-3): ETGVTQSPTHLIKTRGQQVTLRCSSQSGHNTVSWYQQALGQGPQFIFQYYREEENGRGNFPPRFSGLQFPNYSSELNVNALELDDSALYLCASSFGLVGTDTQYFGPGTRLTVL.

About this clone itself: At one end, the junction sequence differs from germline, possibly due to a read error. This chain uses TRBV7-9 with TRBJ2-5, with unresolved D. The germline V gene encodes CDR1 SEHNR and CDR2 FQNEAQ (reference sequence). The CDR3 length is 14 residues. The CDR3, as DNA: TGTTCCAGCAGCCTGCCCCCGTCATCGGGTTCCCAGTACTTC. It encodes CSSSLPPSSGSQYF. The whole variable domain, filled in from reference TRBV7-9 and TRBJ2-5, reads DTGVSQNPRHKITKRGQNVTFRCDPISEHNRLYWYRQTLGQGPEFLTYFQNEAQLEKSRLLSDRFSAERPKGSFSTLEIQRTEQGDSAMYLCSSSLPPSSGSQYFGPGTRLLVL.

The chain employs TRBV30 and TRBJ2-3; D is ambiguous. CDR1 GTSNPN and CDR2 SVGIG come from the germline V gene (reference sequence). The CDR3 spans 13 residues. V shed 3 bases and J shed 3 bases, with 10 bases lying between them. This CDR3 reads CAWRVPGTDTQYF. The DNA of the CDR3 is TGTGCCTGGAGGGTTCCCGGTACAGATACGCAGTATTTT.

J is TRBJ1-5 and V is TRBV6-1, with D maybe TRBD1 (6 bases). In germline, CDR1 is MNHNS, CDR2 SASEGT. The V end was cut by 2 bases, the J end by 3 bases, with 11 bases between. The CDR3 length is 15 residues. The CDR3 loop reads CASSEFRDNNQPQHF. For the CDR3, the DNA is TGTGCCAGCAGTGAATTTCGGGACAACAATCAGCCCCAGCATTTT.